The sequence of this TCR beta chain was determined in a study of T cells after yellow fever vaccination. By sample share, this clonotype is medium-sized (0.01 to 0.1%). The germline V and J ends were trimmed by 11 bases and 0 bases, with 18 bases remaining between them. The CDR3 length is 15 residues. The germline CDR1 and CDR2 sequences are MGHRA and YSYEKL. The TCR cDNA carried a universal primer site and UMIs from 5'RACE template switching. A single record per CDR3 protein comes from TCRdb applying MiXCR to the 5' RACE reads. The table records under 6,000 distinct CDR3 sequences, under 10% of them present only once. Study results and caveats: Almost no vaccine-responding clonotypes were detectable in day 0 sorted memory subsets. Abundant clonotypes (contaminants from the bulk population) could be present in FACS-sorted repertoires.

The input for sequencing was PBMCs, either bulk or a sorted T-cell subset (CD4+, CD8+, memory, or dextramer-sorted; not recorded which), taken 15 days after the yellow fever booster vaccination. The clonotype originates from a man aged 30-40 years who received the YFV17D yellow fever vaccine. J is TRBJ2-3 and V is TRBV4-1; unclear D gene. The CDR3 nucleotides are TGCGCCTCTACCTACGGTTGGGGAAGCACAGATACGCAGTATTTT. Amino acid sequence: CASTYGWGSTDTQYF.